The source of this T cell receptor (beta chain) is a study of response to subunit inactivated influenza vaccine. The CDR3 has 15 amino acids. Germline V gene sequence: CDR1 KGHSH, CDR2 LQKENI. Trimming shortened V by 0 bases and J by 0 bases, and 6 bases separated the two germline ends. This clonotype was seen more than once but under ten times. In TCRdb, the RT-PCR reads were re-called with MiXCR into one record per CDR3 protein. The sample holds just under 550,000 distinct CDR3 sequences; less than 25% are singletons and the top ten take around 2.8%. Separately, the same data were catalogued under a study of T cells expressing NK-cell markers. From that second work: With UMIs, 5'RACE template switching was used to make TCR beta cDNA. Seven HCMV-seropositive donors and one seronegative donor made up the eight sequenced donors. Evidence did not settle whether expanded NKG2C+ T cell clones targeted HCMV.

The receptor was isolated from a man aged 50 to 59 who received an inactivated influenza vaccine. Sequences were derived from CD4+ T cells sorted from PBMCs, sampled 11 to 12 days after vaccination. V is TRBV18 and J is TRBJ2-4; no firm D call. In nucleotides, the CDR3 is TGTGCCAGCTCACCACCAGCCGGAGCCAAAAACATTCAGTACTTC. It translates to CASSPPAGAKNIQYF.